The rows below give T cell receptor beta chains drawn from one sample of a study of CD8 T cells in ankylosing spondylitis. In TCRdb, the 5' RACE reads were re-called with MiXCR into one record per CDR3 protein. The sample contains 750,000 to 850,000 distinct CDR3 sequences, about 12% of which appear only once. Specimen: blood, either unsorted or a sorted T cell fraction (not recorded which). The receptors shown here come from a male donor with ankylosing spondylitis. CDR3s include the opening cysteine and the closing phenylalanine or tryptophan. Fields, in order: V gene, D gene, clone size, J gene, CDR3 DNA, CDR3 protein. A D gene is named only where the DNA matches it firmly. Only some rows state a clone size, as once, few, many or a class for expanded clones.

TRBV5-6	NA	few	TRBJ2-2	TGTGCCAGCAGCTTGGGCCCAGGGGGGTCCGGGGAGCTGTTTTTT	CASSLGPGGSGELFF
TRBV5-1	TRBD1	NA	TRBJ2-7	TGCGCCAGCAGCCCGGTCGCGGGACAGGGGTTCGGCGAGCAGTACTTC	CASSPVAGQGFGEQYF
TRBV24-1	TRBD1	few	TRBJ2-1	TGTGCCACCAGAGGAACAGGGGTCCGTGAGCAGTTCTTC	CATRGTGVREQFF
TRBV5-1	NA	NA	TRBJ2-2	TGCGCCAGCAGCTGGGCCGGGACAACGAACACCGGGGAGCTGTTTTTT	CASSWAGTTNTGELFF
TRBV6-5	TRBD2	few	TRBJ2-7	TGTGCCAGCAGTTACAGACTAGCGGGAGTATACGAGCAGTACTTC	CASSYRLAGVYEQYF
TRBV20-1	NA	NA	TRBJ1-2	TGCAGTGCTAGTGATGACAGGAATTATGGCTACACCTTC	CSASDDRNYGYTF
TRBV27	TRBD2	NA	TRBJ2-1	TGTGCCAGCAGTCCTAGGACTAGCGGGGGGGCTTACAATGAGCAGTTCTTC	CASSPRTSGGAYNEQFF
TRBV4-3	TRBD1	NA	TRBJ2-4	TGCGCCAGCAGCCCCTCCGGGACAGGAAACATTCAGTACTTC	CASSPSGTGNIQYF
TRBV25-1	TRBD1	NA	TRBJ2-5	TGTGCCAGCAGTGAAGCCGGACAGGGGGAGGAAGAGACCCAGTACTTC	CASSEAGQGEEETQYF
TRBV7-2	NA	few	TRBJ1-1	TGTGCCAGCAGCTTAGACGCAGGTAGAGCTTTCTTT	CASSLDAGRAFF